The TCR beta chain described here comes from a study of blood T cell repertoires in COVID-19 (dated by TCRdb to about 2020). Regarding the complete study: Collaborator samples came from the United States, Italy and Spain and covered acute and convalescent phases of COVID-19. Where available, HLA class I and class II types were obtained from metadata supplied by the sample provider rather than from assay-based typing. Sample metadata almost always included a de-identified subject ID, COVID-19 status, age in years and sex. Subjects who had been exposed to COVID-19, were actively infected with it, or had recovered from it provided the deeply sampled blood TCRbeta repertoires that made up the dataset. The repertoires were released in a freely available public database intended as a resource for research on the immune response to SARS-CoV-2. Samples came from the ongoing ImmuneRACE study (first 160 participants) plus 1,254 subjects from 6 global collaborators. The prospective study material was composed of cDNA or gDNA derived from T cells, B-cell-depleted T cells, or PBMCs. The paper as a whole reports these results and caveats: How much clinical and demographic metadata was included differed by source and by participant, and the metadata was provided uncurated.

In the case of this clone: Its antigen is not yet known. No base quality values were provided; no much bigger clone lies one nucleotide off.

Participants in the prospective study were enrolled through a virtual design, were aged roughly 18 to 100 years, and lived in fewer than 30 United States geographic areas. In the prospective study, cohorts were assigned on the basis of participant-reported clinical history obtained from a screening survey and a study questionnaire. For ImmuneRACE Cohort 3, a participant was defined as recovered based on two consecutive negative NP/OP PCR tests, clearance by a healthcare professional, or resolution of symptoms. Each participant in the prospective study had whole blood, serum and a nasopharyngeal or oropharyngeal swab collected by mobile phlebotomists. Participants in the prospective study had the option to provide additional blood draws and questionnaires over a roughly 2-month period. Prospective study blood samples were shipped either frozen or at room temperature before DNA extraction. TCRbeta CDR3 regions were amplified from genomic DNA by means of the immunoSEQ Assay, a bias-controlled multiplex PCR. Concerning the study's data processing: The number of nucleated cells in each sample was estimated from the amplification of reference gene primers within the assay. To quantify the absolute abundance of each unique TCRbeta CDR3 rearrangement, sequence reads were collapsed and filtered. For each sample, productive Simpson clonality was calculated as the square root of Simpson's diversity index across productive rearrangements. The source is immuneACCESS, and TCRdb retained only in-frame sequences with V and J called. Part of the clones is not carried over; for the studies checked, unresolved V genes explain less than half of this, and the remainder is unexplained. The D gene and trimming were derived from the DNA, and the V and J assignments and clone size from that table. The sample table shows 320,000 or so clones, and around 86% are seen once. Approximately 4.7% of the sample is taken by the ten largest.

The sequencing input was PBMCs or T cells enriched from blood (not recorded which). This clonotype was obtained from a man between 60 and 70 years old who had recovered from COVID-19.

The DNA is as follows: TGCGCCAGCAGCAGCAACAGGGGTTCCGACACTGAAGCTTTCTTT. Its product reads: CASSSNRGSDTEAFF. This sequence uses TRBV5-1 and TRBJ1-1; 7 junctional bases match TRBD1. After removal of 4 bases from V and 3 bases from J, the junction retains 9 bases not matched to a gene. The germline V gene yields SGHRS for CDR1 and YFSETQ for CDR2. The CDR3 goes from the cysteine to the phenylalanine over 15 residues. Only CDR3 DNA remains: 45 bases, in frame from the first base.